Listed here are 29 T cell receptor beta chains from one sample, sequenced in a study of blood T cells in healthy people across ages. The use of a sample-barcoded 5' primer and a J-beta primer mix characterized a second PCR of about 6 to 11 cycles. MiXCR, run by TCRdb on the 5' RACE reads, gives a single entry per CDR3 protein. Of hundreds of thousands of distinct CDR3 sequences detected, approximately 24% appear once; the ten largest clones hold 2.5% to 3.5%. This sample also belongs to another study, concerning T cells of mothers and their children.

The sequenced sample was blood. These receptors were collected from a boy aged 5 to 17 in good health.

This clonotype showed up just a few times. One end of the junction is discordant with germline, which a read error may explain. The chain is built from TRBV5-1 and TRBJ2-3, with D tentatively TRBD2 (6 bases). The CDR3 runs to 13 residues. From germline, CDR1 is SGHRS and CDR2 YFSETQ. CDR3: CASGGGSMDTQCF. The CDR3 nucleotides are TGCGCCAGCGGGGGAGGCTCAATGGATACGCAGTGTTTT. Based on the CDR3 plus reference TRBV5-1 and TRBJ2-3, the full variable domain is KAGVTQTPRYLIKTRGQQVTLSCSPISGHRSVSWYQQTPGQGLQFLFEYFSETQRNKGNFPGRFSGRQFSNSRSEMNVSTLELGDSALYLCASGGGSMDTQCFGPGTRLTVL.

This clonotype has more than one count but fewer than ten. This rearrangement joins TRBV5-1 to TRBJ2-5, with a weak D call TRBD1 (5 bases). Trimming removed 4 bases from V and 5 bases from J, with 21 bases in between. The germline V gene encodes CDR1 SGHRS and CDR2 YFSETQ. CDR3 length equals 16 residues. CDR3 coding DNA: TGCGCCAGCAGCGAGCCTACTGGCAGGGTTGGCGAGACCCAGTACTTC. Amino acids: CASSEPTGRVGETQYF.

This clonotype was recorded a few times. The chain joins TRBV7-2 to TRBJ2-5; D may correspond to TRBD1 or TRBD2 (5 bases each). Gene TRBJ2-7 matches the end of the DNA better, so the J call may be wrong. The CDR3 sequence is 14 residues long. Germline V gene lookup returns CDR1 SGHTA and CDR2 FQGNSA. CDR3 protein: CASSPARGGYEQYF. The DNA for the CDR3 is TGTGCCAGCAGCCCGGCGAGGGGTGGATACGAGCAGTACTTC.

This clonotype was observed a few times. The chain combines TRBV20-1 with TRBJ2-1; the D gene is possibly TRBD2 (5 bases). The CDR3 is made up of 14 amino acids. V was clipped by 3 bases and J by 7 bases, with 16 bases between them. CDR1 and CDR2 from the germline V gene are DFQATT and SNEGSKA (reference sequence). Here the CDR3 reads CSASSHLPGNEQFF. Here the CDR3 DNA reads TGCAGTGCTAGTTCCCACTTACCGGGGAATGAGCAGTTCTTC.

This clonotype was counted a few times. The V and J genes are TRBV6-1 and TRBJ1-5; 7 bases agree with TRBD1. Trimming removed 4 bases from V and 0 bases from J; junction bases left unmatched: 3. The CDR3 extends over 15 amino acids. The germline V gene encodes CDR1 MNHNS and CDR2 SASEGT. DNA for the CDR3: TGTGCCAGCAGTGTCGGGACAGATAGCAATCAGCCCCAGCATTTT. It translates to CASSVGTDSNQPQHF.

This clonotype has more than one count but fewer than ten. The chain has TRBV5-1 and TRBJ2-3, with a tentative D call TRBD2 (6 bases). V shed 5 bases and J shed 14 bases, with 15 bases lying between them. The length of the CDR3 is 11 residues. Germline V CDR1 and CDR2: SGHRS, YFSETQ. CDR3 region: CASSDGGVRYF. In nucleotides, the CDR3 is TGCGCCAGCAGTGACGGGGGTGTAAGGTATTTT.

There are a few counts of this clonotype. This sequence joins TRBV29-1 and TRBJ1-1; D gene unclear. Germline CDR1 and CDR2: SQVTM and ANQGSEA. CDR3 length: 11 residues. V lost 3 bases, J lost 3 bases, and 5 bases lay in between. The CDR3 region has the DNA TGCAGCGTTGAGGCCTACACTGAAGCTTTCTTT. It codes for CSVEAYTEAFF.

This clonotype was observed a few times. This sequence joins TRBV5-1 and TRBJ2-5, with 10 bases aligning to TRBD1. The J call may not be correct, given that the DNA end is closer to TRBJ2-7. The CDR3 loop spans 18 amino acids. In germline, CDR1 is SGHRS, CDR2 YFSETQ. The DNA for the CDR3 is TGCGCCAGCAGCTCAACACCGGGACAGGGGCTCAGCTCCTACGAGCAGTACTTC. The encoded protein is CASSSTPGQGLSSYEQYF.

This clonotype came up a few times. V usage is TRBV29-1 and J usage is TRBJ2-5; 9 nucleotides line up with TRBD1. From germline, CDR1 is SQVTM and CDR2 ANQGSEA. The CDR3 totals 14 residues. The V and J ends lost 4 bases and 4 bases, in that order; junction bases with no gene match: 7. This CDR3 is CSVVTGGTGETQYF. CDR3 nucleotide sequence: TGCAGCGTTGTAACAGGGGGCACAGGAGAGACCCAGTACTTC.

This sequence joins TRBV10-3 and TRBJ2-5; no clear D. The CDR3 loop spans 12 amino acids. Germline assignment: CDR1 ENHRY and CDR2 SYGVKD. Trimming cost V 4 bases and J 1 base, with 4 bases left between them. The CDR3 is CAISGSQETQYF. CDR3 in DNA: TGTGCCATCAGTGGGTCCCAAGAGACCCAGTACTTC.

The table lists this clonotype with a few counts. The chain couples TRBV4-1 to TRBJ2-5; D uncertain. Germline V gene data show CDR1 as MGHRA and CDR2 as YSYEKL. The CDR3 has 14 amino acids. Between the trimmed V and J ends, which lost 0 bases and 3 bases, there was a span of 8 bases. CDR3 nucleotide sequence: TGCGCCAGCAGCCAAGATGGGGTGGAAGAGACCCAGTACTTC. The encoded protein is CASSQDGVEETQYF.

The chain employs TRBV5-1 and TRBJ2-2, with TRBD1 identical over 8 bases. Trimming cost V 4 bases and J 3 bases; bases outside gene matches: 5. The CDR3 totals 15 residues. Germline V gene lookup returns CDR1 SGHRS and CDR2 YFSETQ. As DNA, the CDR3 is TGCGCCAGCAGCCCTGGACAGGGTCACACCGGGGAGCTGTTTTTT. Translation gives CASSPGQGHTGELFF. The variable domain in full, completed from reference TRBV5-1 and TRBJ2-2, reads KAGVTQTPRYLIKTRGQQVTLSCSPISGHRSVSWYQQTPGQGLQFLFEYFSETQRNKGNFPGRFSGRQFSNSRSEMNVSTLELGDSALYLCASSPGQGHTGELFFGEGSRLTVL.

The V gene is TRBV9, the J gene TRBJ2-5; no clear D gene. Gene TRBJ2-7 matches the end of the DNA better, so the J call may be wrong. The V gene's germline CDR1 is SGDLS and CDR2 YYNGEE. The CDR3 is 12 residues long. The CDR3 sequence is CASSVGHSEQYF. The CDR3 nucleotides read TGTGCCAGCAGCGTAGGACATTCCGAGCAGTACTTC.

Only a few counts were recorded for this clonotype. The chain combines TRBV12-3 or TRBV12-4 with TRBJ2-5; 14 bases agree with TRBD2. CDR3 length equals 17 residues. After removal of 5 bases from V and 0 bases from J, the junction contained 5 bases not matched to a gene. CDR3: CASSGTSGGLYQETQYF. The CDR3 DNA is TGTGCCAGCAGTGGGACTAGCGGGGGCCTTTACCAAGAGACCCAGTACTTC.

The rearrangement links TRBV11-1 to TRBJ1-1; 10 bases fit TRBD1. The V and J ends lost 0 bases and 11 bases, in that order; junction bases with no gene match: 3. The germline V gene has CDR1 SGHAT and CDR2 FQDESV (reference sequence). This CDR3 region has 13 residues. CDR3 sequence reads: CASSLATGGRAFF. The CDR3 DNA sequence: TGTGCCAGCAGCTTAGCGACAGGGGGCCGGGCTTTCTTT.

V gene TRBV5-1 combines with J gene TRBJ1-4; D possibly corresponds to TRBD1 (5 bases). Trimming took off 4 bases at V and 2 bases at J, with 9 bases between the two ends. Germline loops: CDR1 SGHRS, CDR2 YFSETQ. The CDR3 is made up of 14 amino acids. CDR3 amino acids: CASSKWGTNEKLFF. CDR3 nucleotides: TGCGCCAGCAGCAAGTGGGGCACTAATGAAAAACTGTTTTTT.

This clonotype was picked up a small number of times. The J gene is TRBJ2-1, the V gene TRBV10-3; tentatively, D is TRBD2 (5 bases). The CDR3 loop spans 14 amino acids. Looked up from germline, CDR1 is ENHRY and CDR2 is SYGVKD. V was pared by 2 bases and J by 1 base, with 6 bases between. CDR3 bases: TGTGCCATCAGTGAGAGGGAGTCCTACAATGAGCAGTTCTTC. It translates to CAISERESYNEQFF.

The chain uses TRBV7-9 and TRBJ2-3, with 12 bases identical to TRBD2. V lost 3 bases to trimming and J lost 1 base; unmatched junction nucleotides: 5. Per the germline V gene, CDR1 is SEHNR and CDR2 is FQNEAQ (reference sequence). The CDR3 totals 17 residues. The CDR3, as DNA: TGTGCCAGCAGCTTGGAGACTAGCGGGAGTGGCACAGATACGCAGTATTTT. It yields the protein CASSLETSGSGTDTQYF.

The table lists this clonotype with a few counts. The chain combines TRBV18 with TRBJ2-3; 7 nucleotides line up with TRBD2. Per germline, CDR1 KGHSH and CDR2 LQKENI. The V and J ends lost 5 bases and 0 bases, in that order; junction bases with no gene match: 8. This CDR3 region has 16 residues. In nucleotides, the CDR3 is TGTGCCAGCTCAGTGACTGGCGGGGGAAGCACAGATACGCAGTATTTT. Protein: CASSVTGGGSTDTQYF.

The chain carries TRBV5-1 and TRBJ2-7; 11 bases match TRBD1. Germline CDR1 SGHRS, CDR2 YFSETQ. J lost 3 bases, V lost 4 bases, and 6 bases had no gene match. The CDR3 loop spans 15 amino acids. CDR3 in DNA: TGCGCCAGCAGCGGGGGGACAGGGGGGTTCTACGAGCAGTACTTC. Translation: CASSGGTGGFYEQYF.

V usage is TRBV29-1 and J usage is TRBJ1-5, with TRBD1 matching 10 bases. The V and J ends lost 4 bases and 7 bases, in that order; junction bases with no gene match: 4. Germline V gene sequence: CDR1 SQVTM, CDR2 ANQGSEA. The CDR3 is 13 residues long. The CDR3 bases are TGCAGCGTTGGACAGGGGGCAGGCCAGCCCCAGCATTTT. Residues: CSVGQGAGQPQHF.

The rearrangement joins TRBV11-1 to TRBJ2-1, with 7 bases that match TRBD1. This CDR3 has 15 amino acids. V was pared by 6 bases and J by 3 bases, with 8 bases of the junction left unmatched. Germline V gives CDR1 SGHAT, CDR2 FQDESV (reference sequence). CDR3 loop: CASRAQGLYYNEQFF. CDR3 in DNA: TGTGCCAGCAGGGCACAGGGGCTGTACTACAATGAGCAGTTCTTC.

There are a few counts of this clonotype. The chain carries TRBV10-3 and TRBJ2-6, with TRBD1 identical over 7 bases. Germline V gene sequence: CDR1 ENHRY, CDR2 SYGVKD. Trimming at V came to 5 bases and at J to 0 bases, leaving 13 bases not matched to a gene. The CDR3 is 19 amino acids. CDR3 region: CAISRPPTGISSGANVLTF. Here the CDR3 DNA reads TGTGCCATCAGTCGTCCTCCGACAGGGATTAGCTCTGGGGCCAACGTCCTGACTTTC.

This clonotype was detected many times. The CDR3 DNA reads TGCAGCGTTGAGGCGACAGCCACCACAGAGACCCAGTACTTC. This translates into CSVEATATTETQYF. This chain links TRBV29-1 with TRBJ2-5; a possible D gene is TRBD1 (5 bases). Germline values: CDR1 SQVTM, CDR2 ANQGSEA. The CDR3 length is 14 residues. V lost 3 bases and J 4 bases, leaving 15 bases between the germline ends.

The gene calls are TRBV5-1 and TRBJ1-3, with D unclear. CDR3 length equals 13 residues. Trimming left V 0 bases short and J 9 bases short, with 10 bases between. The germline CDR1 and CDR2 sequences are SGHRS and YFSETQ. The CDR3 coding sequence is TGCGCCAGCAGCTTGGCGGACGTAGGCACCATATATTTT. It is translated as CASSLADVGTIYF.

This clonotype was counted a few times. The V and J genes are TRBV10-3 and TRBJ2-3; 8 bases map to TRBD2. CDR3 length: 14 amino acids. Per germline, CDR1 ENHRY and CDR2 SYGVKD. V shed 6 bases, J shed 2 bases, and the junction held 4 bases outside the gene matches. Written as DNA, the CDR3 is TGTGCCATCAGGAAGCGGGGGAACACAGATACGCAGTATTTT. This sequence encodes CAIRKRGNTDTQYF.

The chain employs TRBV7-3 and TRBJ2-5; TRBD2 agrees at 13 bases. J lost 5 bases, V lost 5 bases, and 8 bases had no gene match. The CDR3 sequence is 16 residues long. Germline loops: CDR1 SGHTA, CDR2 FQGTGA. In nucleotides, the CDR3 is TGTGCCAGCAGCCTTCGGACTAGCGGGAGTACGGAGACCCAGTACTTC. This codes for CASSLRTSGSTETQYF.

V gene TRBV6-2 or TRBV6-3 combines with J gene TRBJ2-1; TRBD2 agrees at 10 bases. Germline-derived CDR1 and CDR2 are MNHEY and SVGEGT. J was trimmed by 8 bases and V by 8 bases; bases with no gene match: 12. The CDR3 has 15 residues. The CDR3 region has the DNA TGTGCCAGCGATTATAGGCTAGCGGGGGTCGATGAGCAGTTCTTC. Translation: CASDYRLAGVDEQFF.

The rearrangement uses TRBV27 and TRBJ1-5; D ambiguous. Per germline, CDR1 MNHEY and CDR2 SMNVEV (reference sequence). With 3 bases removed from V and 0 bases from J, the gap between germline ends came to 9 bases. This CDR3 comprises 15 residues. CDR3 in DNA: TGTGCCAGCAGTTTTTCCAGGTCTAGCAATCAGCCCCAGCATTTT. It codes for CASSFSRSSNQPQHF.